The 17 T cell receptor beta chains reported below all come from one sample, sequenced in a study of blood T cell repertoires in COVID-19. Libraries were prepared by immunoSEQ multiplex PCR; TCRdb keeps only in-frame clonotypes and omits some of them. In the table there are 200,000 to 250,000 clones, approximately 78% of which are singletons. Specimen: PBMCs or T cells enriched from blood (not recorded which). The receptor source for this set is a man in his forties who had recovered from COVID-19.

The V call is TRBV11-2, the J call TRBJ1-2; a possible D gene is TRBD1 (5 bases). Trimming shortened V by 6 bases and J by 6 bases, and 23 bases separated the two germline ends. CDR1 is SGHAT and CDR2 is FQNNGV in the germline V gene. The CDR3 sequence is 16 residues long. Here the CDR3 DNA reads TGTGCCAGCAGGCCCACCCGTCGGGAGATAGGGGATGGCTACACCTTC. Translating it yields CASRPTRREIGDGYTF. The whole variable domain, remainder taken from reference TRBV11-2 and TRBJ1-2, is EAGVAQSPRYKIIEKRQSVAFWCNPISGHATLYWYQQILGQGPKLLIQFQNNGVVDDSQLPKDRFSAERLKGVDSTLKIQPAKLEDSAVYLCASRPTRREIGDGYTFGSGTRLTVV.

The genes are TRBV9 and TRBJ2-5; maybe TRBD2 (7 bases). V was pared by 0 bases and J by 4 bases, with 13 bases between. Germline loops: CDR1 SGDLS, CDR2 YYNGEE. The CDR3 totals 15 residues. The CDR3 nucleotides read TGTGCCAGCAGCGTAGGTGGGGGGGCACGAGAGACCCAGTACTTC. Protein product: CASSVGGGARETQYF.

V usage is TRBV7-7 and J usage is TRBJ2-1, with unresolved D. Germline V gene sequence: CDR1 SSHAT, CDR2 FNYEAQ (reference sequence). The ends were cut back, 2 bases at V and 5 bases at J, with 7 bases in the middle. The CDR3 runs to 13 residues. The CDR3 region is CASSLQENNEQFF. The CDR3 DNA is TGTGCCAGCAGCTTACAGGAAAACAATGAGCAGTTCTTC.

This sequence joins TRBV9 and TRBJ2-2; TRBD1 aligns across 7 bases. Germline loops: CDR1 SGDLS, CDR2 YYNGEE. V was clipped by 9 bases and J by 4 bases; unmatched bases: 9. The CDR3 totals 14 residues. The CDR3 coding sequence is TGTGCCACCCAGACAGGGTCGAGCACCGGGGAGCTGTTTTTT. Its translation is CATQTGSSTGELFF. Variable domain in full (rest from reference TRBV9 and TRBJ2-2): DSGVTQTPKHLITATGQRVTLRCSPRSGDLSVYWYQQSLDQGLQFLIQYYNGEERAKGNILERFSAQQFPDLHSELNLSSLELGDSALYFCATQTGSSTGELFFGEGSRLTVL.

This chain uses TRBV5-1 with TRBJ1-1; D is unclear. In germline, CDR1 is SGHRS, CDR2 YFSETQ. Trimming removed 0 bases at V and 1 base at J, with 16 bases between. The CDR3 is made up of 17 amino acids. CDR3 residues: CASSLAESSNWNTEAFF. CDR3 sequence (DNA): TGCGCCAGCAGCTTGGCCGAGTCAAGTAATTGGAACACTGAAGCTTTCTTT.

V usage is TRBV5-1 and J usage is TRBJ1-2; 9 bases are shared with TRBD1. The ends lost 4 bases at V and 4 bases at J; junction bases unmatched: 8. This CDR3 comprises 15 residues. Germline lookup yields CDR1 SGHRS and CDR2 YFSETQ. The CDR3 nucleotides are TGCGCCAGCAGCCTAACAGGGGGCCTAACCTATGGCTACACCTTC. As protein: CASSLTGGLTYGYTF.

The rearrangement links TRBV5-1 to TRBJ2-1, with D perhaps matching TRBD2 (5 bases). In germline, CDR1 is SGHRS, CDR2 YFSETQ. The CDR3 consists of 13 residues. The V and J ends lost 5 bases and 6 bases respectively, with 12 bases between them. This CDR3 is CASRPPRGNEQFF. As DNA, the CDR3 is TGCGCCAGCAGACCACCTCGGGGCAATGAGCAGTTCTTC.

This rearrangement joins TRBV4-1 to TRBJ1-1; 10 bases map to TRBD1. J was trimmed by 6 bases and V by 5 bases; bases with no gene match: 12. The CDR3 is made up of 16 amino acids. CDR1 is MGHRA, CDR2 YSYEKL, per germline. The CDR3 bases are TGCGCCAGCAGCTTCTCAGGGGGACAGGGGTCTTCTGAAGCTTTCTTT. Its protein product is CASSFSGGQGSSEAFF.

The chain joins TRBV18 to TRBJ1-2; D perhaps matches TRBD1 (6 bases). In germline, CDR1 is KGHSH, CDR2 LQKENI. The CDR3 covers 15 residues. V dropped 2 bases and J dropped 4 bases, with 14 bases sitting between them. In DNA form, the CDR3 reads TGTGCCAGCTCACCAGCAGGGGCCGATGCCTATGGCTACACCTTC. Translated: CASSPAGADAYGYTF.

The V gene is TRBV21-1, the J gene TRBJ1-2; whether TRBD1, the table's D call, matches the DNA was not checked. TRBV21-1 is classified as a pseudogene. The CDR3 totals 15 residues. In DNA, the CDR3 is TGTGCCAGCAGCAAAAGCGGGGACAGGGGCTATGGCTACACCTTC. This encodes CASSKSGDRGYGYTF.

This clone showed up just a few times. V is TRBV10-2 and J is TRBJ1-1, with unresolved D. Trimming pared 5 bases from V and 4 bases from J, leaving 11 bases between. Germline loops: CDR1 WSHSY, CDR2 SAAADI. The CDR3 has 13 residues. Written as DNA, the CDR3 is TGCGCCAGCAGTCGGGAGAAGTTCACTGAAGCTTTCTTT. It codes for CASSREKFTEAFF.

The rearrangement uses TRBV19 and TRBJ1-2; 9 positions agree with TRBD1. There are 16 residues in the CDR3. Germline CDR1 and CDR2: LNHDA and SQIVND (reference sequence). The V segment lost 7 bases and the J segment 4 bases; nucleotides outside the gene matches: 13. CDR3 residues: CASIDLTGGAFYGYTF. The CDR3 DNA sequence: TGTGCCAGTATCGACCTTACAGGGGGCGCATTCTATGGCTACACCTTC.

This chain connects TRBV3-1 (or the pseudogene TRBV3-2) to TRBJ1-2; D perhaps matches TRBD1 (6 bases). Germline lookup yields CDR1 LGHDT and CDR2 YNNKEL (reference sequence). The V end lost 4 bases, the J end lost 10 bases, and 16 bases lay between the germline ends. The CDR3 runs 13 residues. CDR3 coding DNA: TGTGCCAGCAGCCCGGACAGAACCCGGTCCTACACCTTC. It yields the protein CASSPDRTRSYTF.

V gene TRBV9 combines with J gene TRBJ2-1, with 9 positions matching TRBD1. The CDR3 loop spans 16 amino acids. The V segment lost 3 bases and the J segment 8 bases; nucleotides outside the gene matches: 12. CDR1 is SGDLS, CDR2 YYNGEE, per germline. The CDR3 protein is CASSASGTGGIYEQFF. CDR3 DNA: TGTGCCAGCAGCGCCTCCGGCACAGGGGGCATATATGAGCAGTTCTTC.

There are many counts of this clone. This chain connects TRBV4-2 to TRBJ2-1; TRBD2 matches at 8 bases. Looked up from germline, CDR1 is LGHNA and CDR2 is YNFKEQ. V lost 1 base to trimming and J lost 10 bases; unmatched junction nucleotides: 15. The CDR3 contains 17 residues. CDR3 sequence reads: CASSQAPLAGRAREQFF. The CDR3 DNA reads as TGTGCCAGCAGCCAAGCCCCCCTGGCCGGGAGGGCAAGGGAGCAGTTCTTC.

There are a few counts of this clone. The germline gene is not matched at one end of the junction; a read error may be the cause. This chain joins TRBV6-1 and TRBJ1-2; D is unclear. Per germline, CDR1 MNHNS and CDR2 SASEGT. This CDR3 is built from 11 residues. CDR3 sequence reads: CASSEAYVYTF. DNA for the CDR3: TGTGCCAGCAGTGAAGCTTATGTCTACACCTTC.

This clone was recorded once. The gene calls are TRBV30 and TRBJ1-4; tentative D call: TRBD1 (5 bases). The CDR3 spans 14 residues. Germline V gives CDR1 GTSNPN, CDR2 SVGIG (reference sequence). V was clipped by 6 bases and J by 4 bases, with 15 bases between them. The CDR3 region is CACSVKGYNEKLFF. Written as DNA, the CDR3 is TGTGCCTGCTCGGTGAAGGGGTATAATGAAAAACTGTTTTTT.